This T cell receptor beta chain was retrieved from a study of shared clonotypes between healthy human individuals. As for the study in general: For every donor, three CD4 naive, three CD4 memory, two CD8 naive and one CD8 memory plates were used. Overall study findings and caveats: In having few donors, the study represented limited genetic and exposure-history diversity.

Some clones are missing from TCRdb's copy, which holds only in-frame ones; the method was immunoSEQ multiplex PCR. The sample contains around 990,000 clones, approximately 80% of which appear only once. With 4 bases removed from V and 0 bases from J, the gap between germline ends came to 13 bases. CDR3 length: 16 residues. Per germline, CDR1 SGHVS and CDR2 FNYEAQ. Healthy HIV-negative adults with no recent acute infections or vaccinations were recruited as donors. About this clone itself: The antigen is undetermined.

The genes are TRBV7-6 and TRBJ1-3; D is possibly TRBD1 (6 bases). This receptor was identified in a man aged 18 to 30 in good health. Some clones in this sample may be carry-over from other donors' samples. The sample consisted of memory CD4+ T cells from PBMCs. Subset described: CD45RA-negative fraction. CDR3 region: CASSSLTGVSGNTIYF. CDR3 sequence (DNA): TGTGCCAGCAGCTCTCTGACAGGAGTCTCTGGAAACACCATATATTTT.